The clone carrying this T cell receptor beta chain was seen just once. The record originates from a study of blood T cell repertoires in COVID-19. How the authors handled the data: The authors estimated nucleated cell counts from reference gene primer amplification. Profiling relied on immunoSEQ multiplex PCR, and the TCRdb table lists in-frame clones only, not all of them. D and trimming were read from the DNA, whereas the V and J calls and clone size are those reported in that table. Of more than 150,000 clones in the sample, more than 65% are singletons; the top ten hold approximately 11%. Recovered status applied to Cohort 3 donors who had two consecutive negative PCRs. It also applied to those with clearance or with symptom resolution. J lost 5 bases, V lost 5 bases, and 9 bases had no gene match. This CDR3 is 15 amino acids long. Germline values: CDR1 LNHDA, CDR2 SQIVND (reference sequence).

Specimen: PBMCs or T cells enriched from blood (not recorded which). V gene TRBV19 combines with J gene TRBJ1-1, with 9 bases aligning to TRBD1. The receptor was derived from a man aged 45-65 years who had recovered from COVID-19. The CDR3: CASSQTFDRGTEAFF. CDR3 nucleotide sequence: TGTGCCAGTAGTCAGACGTTCGACAGGGGGACTGAAGCTTTCTTT.